This T cell receptor (beta chain) was recovered during a study of CD8+ T cells in alopecia areata. This sample's treatment: oral pan-JAK inhibitor, 5-10 mg twice daily. Peripheral blood samples and lesional scalp punch biopsies were obtained from alopecia areata patients. Findings of the study overall: When scalp samples are sequenced, resident alphabeta T cells of normal skin are also captured. Uncertain still, given a single nonresponder, is whether baseline CD8+ expansion links to response. Many expanded lesional clones persisted in scalp and blood during tofacitinib treatment.

Remarks on this clone: The antigen is not known.

RNA was extracted and reverse transcribed into cDNA as the sequencing template. Profiled with immunoSEQ multiplex PCR; TCRdb holds only in-frame clones, not every one. The sample consists of approximately 200,000 clones, about 40% of them appearing once. Germline values: CDR1 MGHRA, CDR2 YSYEKL. Trimming took off 0 bases at V and 6 bases at J, with 17 bases between the two ends. This CDR3 is 16 amino acids long. This sample comprised CD4+ T cells sorted from blood, obtained at approximately week 36, from a patient treated with tofacitinib. The J gene is TRBJ1-1, the V gene TRBV4-1, with D maybe TRBD1 (5 bases). This clonotype was sampled from a human donor with alopecia areata. This CDR3 is CASSQDRMGVRAEAFF. The CDR3 DNA is TGCGCCAGCAGCCAAGATCGGATGGGGGTAAGGGCTGAAGCTTTCTTT.